One and the same sample provided the 14 T cell receptor beta chains below, sequenced in a study of OX40 agonist ivuxolimab in advanced cancers. TCRdb's table, derived via immunoSEQ multiplex PCR, lists solely in-frame clones and lacks some. Of fewer than 55,000 clones in the sample, roughly 77% were seen once. Sequencing was performed on CD4+ or CD8+ T cells sorted from blood, taken in a trial of the OX40 agonist ivuxolimab. These receptors came from an adult with an advanced solid tumor such as melanoma, head and neck, liver or kidney cancer.

CDR3 in DNA: TGTGCCAGCAGTTCGTCCGGGGGCTCCTACGAGCAGTACTTC. This encodes CASSSSGGSYEQYF. J is TRBJ2-7 and V is TRBV6-5; D might be TRBD2 (6 bases). The CDR3 extends over 14 amino acids. Germline V gene sequence: CDR1 MNHEY, CDR2 SVGAGI. V shed 4 bases and J shed 0 bases, with 10 bases lying between them.

The rearrangement uses TRBV15 and TRBJ1-1; unclear D gene. The CDR3 length is 14 residues. From germline, CDR1 is LNHNV and CDR2 YYDKDF (reference sequence). Trimming pared 3 bases from V and 4 bases from J, leaving 12 bases between. CDR3 nucleotide sequence: TGTGCCACCAGCAGCCGGGCAGGTTTCACTGAAGCTTTCTTT. Protein product: CATSSRAGFTEAFF.

The V call is TRBV5-1, the J call TRBJ2-3; 7 nucleotides line up with TRBD1. CDR3 length equals 15 residues. Germline loops: CDR1 SGHRS, CDR2 YFSETQ. J was trimmed by 2 bases and V by 4 bases; bases with no gene match: 7. DNA of the CDR3: TGCGCCAGCAGCATCGACAGGGCCCCCACAGATACGCAGTATTTT. Translating gives CASSIDRAPTDTQYF.

The rearrangement joins TRBV7-3 to TRBJ2-5; D is undetermined. The CDR3 spans 16 residues. The V and J ends lost 1 base and 1 base respectively, with 13 bases between them. Germline V gene sequence: CDR1 SGHTA, CDR2 FQGTGA. CDR3 in DNA: TGTGCCAGCAGCTTAAGCCCCGCCTTAGCCCAAGAGACCCAGTACTTC. Protein: CASSLSPALAQETQYF.

This clone was observed a single time. The chain employs TRBV5-5 and TRBJ1-2; the match to TRBD1 covers 7 bases. This CDR3 is 13 amino acids long. Losses at the gene ends were 3 bases for V and 6 bases for J; bases not matched to a gene: 5. Germline V CDR1 and CDR2: SGHKS, YYEKEE (reference sequence). The CDR3 region is CASSWTGENGYTF. The CDR3 DNA reads TGTGCCAGCAGCTGGACAGGAGAAAATGGCTACACCTTC.

The chain combines TRBV5-1 with TRBJ1-1, with no clear D. Trimming cost V 0 bases and J 2 bases, with 14 bases left between them. From germline, CDR1 is SGHRS and CDR2 YFSETQ. The CDR3 spans 16 residues. The CDR3, as DNA: TGCGCCAGCAGCTTGGCATTAGGCCGAAGCAACACTGAAGCTTTCTTT. It yields the protein CASSLALGRSNTEAFF.

J is TRBJ2-2 and V is TRBV9, with 7 bases that match TRBD2. CDR1 and CDR2 from the germline V gene are SGDLS and YYNGEE. J lost 1 base, V lost 4 bases, and 1 base had no gene match. The CDR3 runs to 14 residues. The CDR3 DNA reads TGTGCCAGCAGCTTAGCGGGGAACACCGGGGAGCTGTTTTTT. Translating it yields CASSLAGNTGELFF. The variable domain in full, completed from reference TRBV9 and TRBJ2-2, reads DSGVTQTPKHLITATGQRVTLRCSPRSGDLSVYWYQQSLDQGLQFLIQYYNGEERAKGNILERFSAQQFPDLHSELNLSSLELGDSALYFCASSLAGNTGELFFGEGSRLTVL.

The chain couples TRBV5-1 to TRBJ1-5; a weak D match, TRBD1 (5 bases). Germline V gene lookup returns CDR1 SGHRS and CDR2 YFSETQ. This CDR3 is built from 15 residues. Trimming stripped 4 bases from V and 4 bases from J, with 15 bases between. Written as DNA, the CDR3 is TGCGCCAGCAGCCCGGGGGACTACAGTAATCAGCCCCAGCATTTT. This sequence encodes CASSPGDYSNQPQHF.

CDR3 coding DNA: TGCGCCAGCAGCTTGGGACAGTCGAACACTGAAGCTTTCTTT. Protein: CASSLGQSNTEAFF. The chain is built from TRBV5-1 and TRBJ1-1; tentative D call: TRBD1 (5 bases). The V gene's germline CDR1 is SGHRS and CDR2 YFSETQ. CDR3 length: 14 amino acids. Trimming cost V 0 bases and J 1 base, with 7 bases left between them. The full variable domain, completed using reference TRBV5-1 and TRBJ1-1, is KAGVTQTPRYLIKTRGQQVTLSCSPISGHRSVSWYQQTPGQGLQFLFEYFSETQRNKGNFPGRFSGRQFSNSRSEMNVSTLELGDSALYLCASSLGQSNTEAFFGQGTRLTVV.

The table lists this clone with a few counts. The rearrangement joins TRBV6-1 to TRBJ1-5; TRBD1 aligns across 7 bases. The CDR3 is made up of 14 amino acids. CDR1 MNHNS and CDR2 SASEGT come from the germline V gene. J lost 3 bases, V lost 6 bases, and 5 bases had no gene match. DNA for the CDR3: TGTGCCAGCAGCTACGGGACAGCCAATCAGCCCCAGCATTTT. It is translated as CASSYGTANQPQHF.

The sample holds one count of this clone. The chain combines TRBV28 with TRBJ1-4; no definite D call. Germline assignment: CDR1 MDHEN and CDR2 SYDVKM. This CDR3 has 13 amino acids. V was trimmed by 6 bases and J by 8 bases, leaving 13 bases between them. CDR3 coding DNA: TGTGCCAGCAGCCCCCCGGGAGTCGAAAAACTGTTTTTT. Amino acids: CASSPPGVEKLFF.

This sequence joins TRBV18 and TRBJ1-6, with no clear D. Deletions cut 3 bases from V and 7 bases from J, with 7 bases between. CDR3 length equals 13 residues. Germline-derived CDR1 and CDR2 are KGHSH and LQKENI. The CDR3 coding sequence is TGTGCCAGCTCACCCAAGGAGAATTCACCCCTCCACTTT. As protein: CASSPKENSPLHF. Full variable domain (outside the CDR3, taken from reference TRBV18 and TRBJ1-6): NAGVMQNPRHLVRRRGQEARLRCSPMKGHSHVYWYRQLPEEGLKFMVYLQKENIIDESGMPKERFSAEFPKEGPSILRIQQVVRGDSAAYFCASSPKENSPLHFGNGTRLTVT.

This clone was counted only a few times. This chain connects TRBV5-1 to TRBJ1-1, with unresolved D. V lost 0 bases and J lost 3, with 12 bases in between. The CDR3 contains 15 residues. Germline lookup yields CDR1 SGHRS and CDR2 YFSETQ. The CDR3 region is CASSLGVMSDTEAFF. In DNA, the CDR3 is TGCGCCAGCAGCTTGGGGGTCATGTCGGACACTGAAGCTTTCTTT.

The genes are TRBV7-6 and TRBJ2-7; 7 positions match TRBD1. Germline CDR1 SGHVS, CDR2 FNYEAQ. This CDR3 has 15 amino acids. With 2 bases clipped from V and 2 bases from J, the junction kept 6 bases outside the gene matches. The CDR3, as DNA: TGTGCCAGCAGCTTACGAAACAGGGGACCCTACGAGCAGTACTTC. This sequence encodes CASSLRNRGPYEQYF.